These 25 T cell receptor beta chains originate from one sample sequenced in a study of blood T cell repertoires in COVID-19. Assay: immunoSEQ multiplex PCR; the TCRdb copy retains only in-frame clones and omits some. The data hold 200,000 to 300,000 clones, with 88% observed a single time. The sequenced material came from peripheral blood. The receptors here all came from a man aged 55 to 69 who had recovered from COVID-19.

The chain joins TRBV29-1 to TRBJ1-1, with no clear D. Germline values: CDR1 SQVTM, CDR2 ANQGSEA. Deletions cut 7 bases from V and 5 bases from J, with 14 bases between. The CDR3 is made up of 12 amino acids. DNA for the CDR3: TGCAGCGCCCATCTGGGGAGGACTGAAGCTTTCTTT. Encoded protein: CSAHLGRTEAFF.

This clone has just a few counts. V and J are TRBV3-1 (or the pseudogene TRBV3-2) and TRBJ1-1, with D uncertain. The CDR3 covers 13 residues. V lost 6 bases, J lost 3 bases, and 11 bases lay in between. Germline V gene data show CDR1 as LGHDT and CDR2 as YNNKEL (reference sequence). CDR3 nucleotide sequence: TGTGCCAGCAGATCTACAGAGTACACTGAAGCTTTCTTT. It translates to CASRSTEYTEAFF.

The V call is TRBV19, the J call TRBJ2-3; D gene unclear. Germline V lookup: CDR1 LNHDA, CDR2 SQIVND (reference sequence). V dropped 6 bases and J dropped 5 bases, with 15 bases sitting between them. The CDR3 is made up of 14 amino acids. CDR3 coding DNA: TGTGCCAGTAGCGATTCGATCCCAGTAGATACGCAGTATTTT. Translating gives CASSDSIPVDTQYF.

As to this clone: At one end the junction does not follow the germline gene, possibly because of a read error. The chain carries TRBV11-2 and TRBJ2-4; 8 bases map to TRBD1. The length of the CDR3 is 11 residues. Per the germline V gene, CDR1 is SGHAT and CDR2 is FQNNGV. The CDR3 bases are TGTGCCAGCAGCTCCGGAGGACAGGGTGTCTTC. The encoded protein is CASSSGGQGVF.

The chain employs TRBV7-3 and TRBJ1-6; the D gene is possibly TRBD1 (6 bases). This CDR3 is built from 14 residues. Trimming left V 4 bases short and J 7 bases short, with 11 bases between. From germline, CDR1 is SGHTA and CDR2 FQGTGA. The CDR3 DNA is TGTGCCAGCAGCTCGGGGCAGGGGAATTCACCCCTCCACTTT. This translates into CASSSGQGNSPLHF.

The rearrangement uses TRBV2 and TRBJ2-3; D not resolved. Germline CDR1 and CDR2: SNHLY and FYNNEI. The CDR3 length is 13 residues. V lost 1 base to trimming and J lost 2 bases, with 4 bases between them. CDR3 protein: CASSEDNTDTQYF. For the CDR3, the DNA is TGTGCCAGCAGTGAAGACAACACAGATACGCAGTATTTT.

The V and J genes are TRBV12-5 and TRBJ1-1, with 9 bases aligning to TRBD1. The CDR3 is 13 residues long. Losses at the gene ends were 6 bases for V and 4 bases for J; bases not matched to a gene: 3. Germline values: CDR1 LGHNT, CDR2 FRNRAP. DNA of the CDR3: TGTGCTAGTGGCCGACAGGGGGGCACTGAAGCTTTCTTT. Its protein product is CASGRQGGTEAFF.

The CDR3 is CASSHPGQGNTEAFF. Written as DNA, the CDR3 is TGCGCCAGCAGTCACCCGGGACAGGGGAACACTGAAGCTTTCTTT. V usage is TRBV5-1 and J usage is TRBJ1-1; 9 nucleotides match TRBD1. Germline CDR1 and CDR2: SGHRS and YFSETQ. V lost 5 bases and J lost 1; bases outside the gene matches: 6. The CDR3 covers 15 residues.

The chain is built from TRBV5-1 and TRBJ2-5; TRBD1 matches 8 bases. Germline V gene sequence: CDR1 SGHRS, CDR2 YFSETQ. This CDR3 spans 15 amino acids. Trimming cost V 3 bases and J 0 bases; bases outside gene matches: 4. The CDR3: CASSSGTGYQETQYF. Here the CDR3 DNA reads TGCGCCAGCAGCTCCGGGACAGGTTACCAAGAGACCCAGTACTTC.

The table lists this clone with a few counts. The chain couples TRBV2 to TRBJ2-5, with TRBD2 matching 7 bases. Trimming removed 7 bases from V and 1 base from J; junction bases left unmatched: 24. CDR3 length: 20 residues. Germline V gives CDR1 SNHLY, CDR2 FYNNEI. CDR3 coding DNA: TGTGCCAGCACCTTTCGGGGTAGCGGGCGTACATATGCGGTCCAAGAGACCCAGTACTTC. As protein: CASTFRGSGRTYAVQETQYF.

The chain uses TRBV19 and TRBJ2-3; 8 nucleotides match TRBD2. J was trimmed by 2 bases and V by 8 bases; bases with no gene match: 9. Germline V gene sequence: CDR1 LNHDA, CDR2 SQIVND (reference sequence). The CDR3 length is 15 residues. CDR3 sequence: CASLPKRGYTDTQYF. The CDR3 region has the DNA TGTGCCAGTCTCCCAAAGCGGGGGTACACAGATACGCAGTATTTT.

The chain links TRBV30 to TRBJ1-1; possible D gene TRBD1, 5 bases. The CDR3 contains 12 residues. In germline, CDR1 is GTSNPN, CDR2 SVGIG (reference sequence). Trimming took 4 bases from V and 1 from J, leaving 7 bases between them. The chain's CDR3 is CAWTGSNTEAFF. The DNA of the CDR3 is TGTGCCTGGACAGGGTCGAACACTGAAGCTTTCTTT.

CDR3 loop: CASSYRGPSYEQYF. CDR3 bases: TGTGCCAGCAGTTACAGGGGGCCCTCCTACGAGCAGTACTTC. The rearrangement joins TRBV6-5 to TRBJ2-7; 7 nucleotides match TRBD1. The CDR3 loop spans 14 amino acids. With V trimmed by 2 bases and J by 0 bases, 1 base remained unmatched. Per germline, CDR1 MNHEY and CDR2 SVGAGI.

The V and J genes are TRBV9 and TRBJ2-5; 7 nucleotides agree with TRBD2. V lost 5 bases and J lost 2; bases outside the gene matches: 9. This CDR3 is built from 15 residues. Germline V gene data show CDR1 as SGDLS and CDR2 as YYNGEE. Written as DNA, the CDR3 is TGTGCCAGCAGTCCCAGCGGGACTACTCAAGAGACCCAGTACTTC. Translating it yields CASSPSGTTQETQYF.

The CDR3 DNA sequence: TGTGCCAGTAGTGGGACGGACAGGGTGTACGAGCAGTACTTC. The encoded protein is CASSGTDRVYEQYF. The chain links TRBV19 to TRBJ2-7, with TRBD1 matching 8 bases. Germline values: CDR1 LNHDA, CDR2 SQIVND (reference sequence). CDR3 length: 14 amino acids. Trimming at V came to 5 bases and at J to 4 bases, leaving 7 bases not matched to a gene.

The V and J genes are TRBV6-5 and TRBJ1-1, with D possibly matching TRBD1 (6 bases). CDR3 length: 14 amino acids. The V end lost 2 bases, the J end lost 1 base, and 8 bases lay between the germline ends. The germline V gene has CDR1 MNHEY and CDR2 SVGAGI. The chain's CDR3 is CASSYGGGNTEAFF. CDR3 coding DNA: TGTGCCAGCAGTTACGGGGGCGGGAACACTGAAGCTTTCTTT.

V gene TRBV2 combines with J gene TRBJ2-2; 14 bases align to TRBD2. The V and J ends lost 6 bases and 3 bases, in that order; junction bases with no gene match: 15. Germline-derived CDR1 and CDR2 are SNHLY and FYNNEI. The CDR3 is 20 amino acids. CDR3 nucleotides: TGTGCCAGCAGCGCCGGGACTAGCGGGGGCCTGGGGTTGGACACCGGGGAGCTGTTTTTT. Residues: CASSAGTSGGLGLDTGELFF.

The V call is TRBV5-1, the J call TRBJ1-1, with D possibly being TRBD1 (6 bases). The CDR3 length is 15 residues. The V end lost 1 base, the J end lost 1 base, and 11 bases lay between the germline ends. CDR1 SGHRS and CDR2 YFSETQ come from the germline V gene. The CDR3 DNA reads TGCGCCAGCAGCTTGTTCACCAGGGGGAACACTGAAGCTTTCTTT. Protein sequence: CASSLFTRGNTEAFF.

The J gene is TRBJ1-5, the V gene TRBV6-6, with TRBD1 identical over 7 bases. J was trimmed by 4 bases and V by 6 bases; bases with no gene match: 3. CDR1 MNHNY and CDR2 SVGAGI come from the germline V gene (reference sequence). The CDR3 sequence is 13 residues long. CDR3 in DNA: TGTGCCAGCAGGAAGGGACAGAATCAGCCCCAGCATTTT. Translating gives CASRKGQNQPQHF.

V usage is TRBV6-5 and J usage is TRBJ1-5; D is undetermined. V was trimmed by 5 bases and J by 2 bases, leaving 13 bases between them. CDR3 length equals 15 residues. Looked up from germline, CDR1 is MNHEY and CDR2 is SVGAGI. The CDR3 DNA sequence: TGTGCCAGCAGTCAAACCCGAGCGCGCAATCAGCCCCAGCATTTT. Translation: CASSQTRARNQPQHF.

The sample holds one count of this clone. As DNA, the CDR3 is TGTGCCAGCAGCTTAGACAGGGTTACCTACGAGCAGTACTTC. The encoded protein is CASSLDRVTYEQYF. The V gene is TRBV13, the J gene TRBJ2-7; possibly TRBD1 for D (6 bases). V lost 1 base and J 2 bases, leaving 9 bases between the germline ends. The CDR3 consists of 14 residues. From germline, CDR1 is PRHDT and CDR2 FYEKMQ (reference sequence).

This chain uses TRBV4-2 with TRBJ2-2; tentative D call: TRBD2 (5 bases). Trimming took 0 bases from V and 4 from J, leaving 12 bases between them. CDR1 is LGHNA, CDR2 YNFKEQ, per germline. The CDR3 length is 16 residues. CDR3 sequence reads: CASSQEKALGTGELFF. In DNA form, the CDR3 reads TGTGCCAGCAGCCAAGAAAAGGCACTAGGCACCGGGGAGCTGTTTTTT.

The gene calls are TRBV19 and TRBJ1-5; maybe TRBD1 (6 bases). Germline CDR1 is LNHDA and CDR2 is SQIVND (reference sequence). The CDR3 loop spans 16 amino acids. V lost 5 bases and J 2 bases, leaving 16 bases between the germline ends. CDR3: CASSATRTVGNQPQHF. CDR3 nucleotides: TGTGCCAGTAGTGCAACCCGGACAGTCGGCAATCAGCCCCAGCATTTT.

The chain links TRBV12-3 or TRBV12-4 to TRBJ2-3, with 12 bases that match TRBD2. With 6 bases clipped from V and 6 bases from J, the junction kept 1 base outside the gene matches. This CDR3 contains 13 residues. The DNA for the CDR3 is TGTGCCAGCAGAGGGACTAGCGGGGATACGCAGTATTTT. Translation: CASRGTSGDTQYF.

This sequence joins TRBV5-1 and TRBJ2-7; 10 bases agree with TRBD1. The CDR3 has 15 amino acids. Germline CDR1 reads SGHRS; CDR2 reads YFSETQ. The junction had 7 bases not matched to a gene; V was cut back by 0 bases and J by 7 bases. The CDR3 is CASSLDATGGKEQYF. In DNA, the CDR3 is TGCGCCAGCAGCTTGGATGCGACAGGGGGCAAAGAGCAGTACTTC. The full variable domain, rest sourced from reference TRBV5-1 and TRBJ2-7, is KAGVTQTPRYLIKTRGQQVTLSCSPISGHRSVSWYQQTPGQGLQFLFEYFSETQRNKGNFPGRFSGRQFSNSRSEMNVSTLELGDSALYLCASSLDATGGKEQYFGPGTRLTVT.